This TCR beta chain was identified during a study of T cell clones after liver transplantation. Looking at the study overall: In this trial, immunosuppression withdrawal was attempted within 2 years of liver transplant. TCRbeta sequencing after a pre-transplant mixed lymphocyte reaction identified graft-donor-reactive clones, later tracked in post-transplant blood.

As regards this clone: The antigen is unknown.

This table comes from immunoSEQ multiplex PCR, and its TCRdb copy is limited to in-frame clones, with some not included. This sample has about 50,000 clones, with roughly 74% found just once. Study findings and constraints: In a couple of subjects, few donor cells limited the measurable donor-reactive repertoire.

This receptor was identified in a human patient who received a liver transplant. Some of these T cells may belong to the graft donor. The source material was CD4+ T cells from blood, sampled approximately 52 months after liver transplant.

CDR3 DNA sequence: TGTGCCAGCAGCCGAGTACGCACAGATACGCAGTATTTT. Amino acids: CASSRVRTDTQYF. The chain links TRBV7-9 to TRBJ2-3, with D unclear. The germline V and J ends were trimmed by 5 bases and 1 base, with 7 bases remaining between them. Germline V gene lookup returns CDR1 SEHNR and CDR2 FQNEAQ (reference sequence). This CDR3 is 13 amino acids long.